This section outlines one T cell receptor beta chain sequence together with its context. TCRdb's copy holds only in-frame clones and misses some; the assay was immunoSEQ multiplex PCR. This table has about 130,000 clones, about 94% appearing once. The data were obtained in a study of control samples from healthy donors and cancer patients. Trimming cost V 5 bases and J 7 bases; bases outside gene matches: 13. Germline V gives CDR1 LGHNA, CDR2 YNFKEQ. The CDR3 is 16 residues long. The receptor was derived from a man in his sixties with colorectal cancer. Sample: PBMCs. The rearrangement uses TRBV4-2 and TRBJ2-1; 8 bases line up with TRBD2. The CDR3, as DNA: TGTGCCAGCAGCGCCCACGGAGCGGGGGCGGAAAATGAGCAGTTCTTC. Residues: CASSAHGAGAENEQFF.